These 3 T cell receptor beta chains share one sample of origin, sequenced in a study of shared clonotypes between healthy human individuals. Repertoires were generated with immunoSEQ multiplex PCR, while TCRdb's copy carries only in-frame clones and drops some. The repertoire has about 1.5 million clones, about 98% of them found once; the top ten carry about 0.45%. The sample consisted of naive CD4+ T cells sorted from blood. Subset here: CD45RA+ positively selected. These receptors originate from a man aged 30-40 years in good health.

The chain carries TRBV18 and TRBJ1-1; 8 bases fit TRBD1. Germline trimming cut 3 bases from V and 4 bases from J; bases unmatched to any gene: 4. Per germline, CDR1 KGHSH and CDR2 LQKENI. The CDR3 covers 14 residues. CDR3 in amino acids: CASSPDRVSTEAFF. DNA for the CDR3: TGTGCCAGCTCACCGGACAGGGTTTCCACTGAAGCTTTCTTT. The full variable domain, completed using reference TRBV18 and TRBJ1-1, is NAGVMQNPRHLVRRRGQEARLRCSPMKGHSHVYWYRQLPEEGLKFMVYLQKENIIDESGMPKERFSAEFPKEGPSILRIQQVVRGDSAAYFCASSPDRVSTEAFFGQGTRLTVV.

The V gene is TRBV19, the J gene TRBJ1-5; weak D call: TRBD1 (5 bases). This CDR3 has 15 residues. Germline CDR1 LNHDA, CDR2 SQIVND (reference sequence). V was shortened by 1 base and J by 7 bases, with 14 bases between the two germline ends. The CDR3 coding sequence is TGTGCCAGTAGTATAGTGGGGCGTGGGGACCAGCCCCAGCATTTT. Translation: CASSIVGRGDQPQHF.

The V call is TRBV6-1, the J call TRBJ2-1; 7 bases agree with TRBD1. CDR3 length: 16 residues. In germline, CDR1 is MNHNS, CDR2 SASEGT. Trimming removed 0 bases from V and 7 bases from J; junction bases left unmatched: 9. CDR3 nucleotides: TGTGCCAGCAGTGAAGCGAGGGGGCGCCCGGGGAATGAGCAGTTCTTC. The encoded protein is CASSEARGRPGNEQFF.